The clone carrying this T cell receptor (beta chain) was recorded only once. Its antigen is not known. This sample is drawn from a study of cytomegalovirus exposure and HLA in healthy donors. Germline-derived CDR1 and CDR2 are SEHNR and FQNEAQ (reference sequence). The V gene lost 3 bases and the J gene lost 3 bases, with 17 bases spanning the gap. The CDR3 spans 17 residues. TCRdb's copy holds only in-frame clones and misses some; the assay was immunoSEQ multiplex PCR. The sample lists 50,000 to 65,000 clones; around 96% were seen once. Broader study findings: Testing in vitro showed a few CMV-associated chains specific for CMV antigens.

The sequencing sample was made of PBMCs. V is TRBV7-9 and J is TRBJ2-2, with D maybe TRBD2 (5 bases). The receptor was derived from a woman under 30 in good health and CMV-seronegative. The CDR3 is CASSLGSPLRDTGELFF. The CDR3 DNA reads as TGTGCCAGCAGCTTGGGCAGCCCTCTGCGGGACACCGGGGAGCTGTTTTTT.